This record concerns one T cell receptor (beta chain) sequence. The entry originates in a study of T cell responses to AZD1222 COVID-19 vaccine. The method was immunoSEQ multiplex PCR; TCRdb's version includes in-frame clones alone and lacks a portion of them. The data show roughly 100,000 clones, around 90% seen once. Germline V gene sequence: CDR1 SGHTA, CDR2 FQGNSA. The CDR3 has 16 amino acids. V shed 2 bases, J shed 0 bases, and the junction held 4 bases outside the gene matches. The source of this sequence is an adult who received the AZD1222 COVID-19 vaccine. The specimen comprised peripheral blood, sampled 28 days after the second AZD1222 dose. V is TRBV7-2 and J is TRBJ2-3; 8 bases are a match to TRBD2. The CDR3 sequence: CASSLMSSGSTDTQYF. CDR3 DNA: TGTGCCAGCAGCTTAATGTCTAGCGGGAGCACAGATACGCAGTATTTT. Looking up the rest from reference TRBV7-2 and TRBJ2-3 gives the full variable domain: GAGVSQSPSNKVTEKGKDVELRCDPISGHTALYWYRQSLGQGLEFLIYFQGNSAPDKSGLPSDRFSAERTGGSVSTLTIQRTQQEDSAVYLCASSLMSSGSTDTQYFGPGTRLTVL.